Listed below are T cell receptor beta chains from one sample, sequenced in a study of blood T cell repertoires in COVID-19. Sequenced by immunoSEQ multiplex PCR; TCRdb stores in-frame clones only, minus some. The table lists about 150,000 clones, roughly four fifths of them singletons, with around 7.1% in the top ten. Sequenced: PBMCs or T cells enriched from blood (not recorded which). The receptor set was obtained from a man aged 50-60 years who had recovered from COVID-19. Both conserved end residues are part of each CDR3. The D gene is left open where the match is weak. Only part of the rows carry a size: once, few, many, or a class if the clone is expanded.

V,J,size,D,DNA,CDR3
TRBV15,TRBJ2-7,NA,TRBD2,TGTGCCACCAGCAGAGGCCTAGCGGGATCCACCTACGAGCAGTACTTC,CATSRGLAGSTYEQYF
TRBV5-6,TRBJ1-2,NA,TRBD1,TGTGCCAGCAGCCCTGGACAGGGGGCGGCTGGCTACACCTTC,CASSPGQGAAGYTF
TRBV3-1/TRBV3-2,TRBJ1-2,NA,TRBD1,TGTGCCAGCAGCCAACAAGAATGGGGACAGGGCGGTGGCTACACCTTC,CASSQQEWGQGGGYTF
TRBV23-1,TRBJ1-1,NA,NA,TGCGCCAGCAGTCAATCGTGGCGGCAAACGAACACTGAAGCTTTCTTT,CASSQSWRQTNTEAFF
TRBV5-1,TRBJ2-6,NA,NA,TGCGCCAGCAGATCCGAACGGGGGGCCTCTGGGGCCAACGTCCTGACTTTC,CASRSERGASGANVLTF
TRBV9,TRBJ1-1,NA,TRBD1,TGTGCCAGCAGCCCCGGGACAGGGAGGAACACTGAAGCTTTCTTT,CASSPGTGRNTEAFF
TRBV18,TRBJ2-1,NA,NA,TGTGCCAGCTCACCACCAGGAAAGGGGGAGCAGTTCTTC,CASSPPGKGEQFF
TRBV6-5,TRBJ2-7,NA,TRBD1,TGTGCCAGCAGGACAGGGGGCGGAAACGTATACGAGCAGTACTTC,CASRTGGGNVYEQYF
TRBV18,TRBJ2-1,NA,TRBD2,TGTGCCAGCTCACCGACTAGCGGGGGGGCCAATGAGCAGTTCTTC,CASSPTSGGANEQFF
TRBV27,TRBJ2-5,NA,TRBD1,TGTGCCAGCAGTTTATGGGACAGGGAGACCCAGTACTTC,CASSLWDRETQYF
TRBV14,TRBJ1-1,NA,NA,TGTGCCAGCAGCCAGGGAGCGAACACTGAAGCTTTCTTT,CASSQGANTEAFF
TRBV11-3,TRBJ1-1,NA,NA,TGTGCCAGCAGCCCAGAGGGCGTGGGAGAAGCTTTCTTT,CASSPEGVGEAFF
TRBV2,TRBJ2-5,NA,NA,TGTGCCAGCACGACTGTGTACCAAGAGACCCAGTACTTC,CASTTVYQETQYF
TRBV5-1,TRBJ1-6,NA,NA,TGCGCCAGCAGCTTGGTCCCTGATAATTCACCCCTCCACTTT,CASSLVPDNSPLHF
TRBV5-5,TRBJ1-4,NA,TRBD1,TGTGCCAGCAGAGCCGCACCCCCGGGACAGGTGGCAACTAATGAAAAACTGTTTTTT,CASRAAPPGQVATNEKLFF
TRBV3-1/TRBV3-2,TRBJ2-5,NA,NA,TGTGCCAGCAGAACAGGATTACAAGAGACCCAGTACTTC,CASRTGLQETQYF
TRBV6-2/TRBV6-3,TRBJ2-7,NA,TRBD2,TGTGCCAGCAGTTACGGCGGGGGGCCGGCCTACGAGCAGTACTTC,CASSYGGGPAYEQYF
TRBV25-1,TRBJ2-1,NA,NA,TGTGCCAGCAGTGTTTCATACAGGGTACGCAATGAGCAGTTCTTC,CASSVSYRVRNEQFF
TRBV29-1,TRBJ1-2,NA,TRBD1,TGCAGCGTTAACCCGGGACAGCCCAACTATGGCTACACCTTC,CSVNPGQPNYGYTF
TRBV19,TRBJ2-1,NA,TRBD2,TGTGCCAGTAGTAGTCTGACTAGCGGGGGGGGCTGGGACAATGAGCAGTTCTTC,CASSSLTSGGGWDNEQFF
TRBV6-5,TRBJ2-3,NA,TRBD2,TGTGCCAGCAGTTACTCGGCGGGGGGCGAGACAGATACGCAGTATTTT,CASSYSAGGETDTQYF
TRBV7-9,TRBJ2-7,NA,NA,TGTGCCAGCAGCTACCAGGGTTACGAGCAGTACTTC,CASSYQGYEQYF
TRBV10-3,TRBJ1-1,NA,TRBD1,TGTGCCATCAGTGAGTCCACGACAGGGAGGCTCGGTGAAGCTTTCTTT,CAISESTTGRLGEAFF
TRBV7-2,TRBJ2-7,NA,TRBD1,TGTGCCAGCAGCTACAGGAGAGACAGGGGGCACTACGAGCAGTACTTC,CASSYRRDRGHYEQYF
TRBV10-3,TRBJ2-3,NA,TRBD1,TGTGCCATCAGCCCGCTACCCACGACAGGGGGTGGCACAGATACGCAGTATTTT,CAISPLPTTGGGTDTQYF
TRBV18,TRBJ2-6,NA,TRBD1,TGTGCCAGCTCGTCGACAGGGGTCTCTGGGGCCAACGTCCTGACTTTC,CASSSTGVSGANVLTF
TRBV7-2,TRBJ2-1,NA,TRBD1,TGTGCCAGCAGCTCTCCGGGACAGGGGTTAAATGAGCAGTTCTTC,CASSSPGQGLNEQFF
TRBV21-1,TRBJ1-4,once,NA,TGTGCCAGCAGCGGGTCTGAGACAGGGAATGAAAAACTGTTTTTT,CASSGSETGNEKLFF
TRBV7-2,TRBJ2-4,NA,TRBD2,TGTGCCAGCAGCGTTAGCGGGGCGTCCAACATTCAGTACTTC,CASSVSGASNIQYF
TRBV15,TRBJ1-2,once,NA,TGTGCCACCAGCAGAGAGGGGGGGTATTATGGCTACACCTTC,CATSREGGYYGYTF
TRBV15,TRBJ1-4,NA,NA,TGTGCCACCAGCAGAGAGATAAGGGAGGGTAATGAAAAACTGTTTTTT,CATSREIREGNEKLFF